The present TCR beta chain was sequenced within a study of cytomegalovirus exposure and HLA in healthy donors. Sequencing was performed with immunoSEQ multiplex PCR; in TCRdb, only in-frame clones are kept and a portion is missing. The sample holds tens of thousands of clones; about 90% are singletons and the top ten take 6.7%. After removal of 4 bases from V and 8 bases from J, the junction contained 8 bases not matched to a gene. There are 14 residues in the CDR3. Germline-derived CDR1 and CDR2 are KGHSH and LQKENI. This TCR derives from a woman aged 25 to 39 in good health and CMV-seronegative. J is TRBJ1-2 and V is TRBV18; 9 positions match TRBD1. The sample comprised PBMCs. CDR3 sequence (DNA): TGTGCCAGCTCACTTCTGGACAGGGGACGGGGCTACACCTTC. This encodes CASSLLDRGRGYTF.